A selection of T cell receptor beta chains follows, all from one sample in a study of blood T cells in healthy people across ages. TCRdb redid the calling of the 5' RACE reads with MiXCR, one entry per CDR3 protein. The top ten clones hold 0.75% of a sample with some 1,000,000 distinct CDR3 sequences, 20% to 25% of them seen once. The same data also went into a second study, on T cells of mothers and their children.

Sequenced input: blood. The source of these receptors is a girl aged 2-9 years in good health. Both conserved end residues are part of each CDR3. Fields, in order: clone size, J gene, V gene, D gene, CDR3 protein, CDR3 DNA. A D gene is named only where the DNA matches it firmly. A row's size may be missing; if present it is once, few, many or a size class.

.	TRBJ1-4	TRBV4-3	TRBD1	CASSQDNPWDSLKLFF	TGCGCCAGCAGCCAAGATAATCCGTGGGACAGCCTAAAACTGTTTTTT
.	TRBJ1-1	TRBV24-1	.	CATSANYGTEAFF	TGTGCCACCAGTGCAAATTACGGCACTGAAGCTTTCTTT
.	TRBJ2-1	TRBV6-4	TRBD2	CASSGVGLAGVSDEQFF	TGTGCCAGCAGTGGGGTCGGACTAGCGGGAGTTAGTGATGAGCAGTTCTTC
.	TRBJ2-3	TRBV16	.	CASSQSEWQMGTQYF	TGTGCCAGCAGTCAATCCGAGTGGCAGATGGGTACGCAGTATTTT
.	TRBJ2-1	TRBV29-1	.	CSVEGTAMYNEQFF	TGCAGCGTTGAAGGGACAGCGATGTACAATGAGCAGTTCTTC
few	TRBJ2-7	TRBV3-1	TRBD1	CASSQLPGQGYEQYF	TGTGCCAGCAGCCAATTACCGGGACAGGGCTACGAGCAGTACTTC
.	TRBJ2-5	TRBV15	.	CATSRDDKLGAGAGTQYF	TGTGCCACCAGCAGAGATGATAAGTTGGGGGCGGGAGCGGGGACCCAGTACTTC
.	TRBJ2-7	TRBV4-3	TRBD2	CASSQEHEAGVFYEQYF	TGCGCCAGCAGCCAAGAGCACGAAGCGGGGGTTTTCTACGAGCAGTACTTC
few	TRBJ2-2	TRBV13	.	CASRFDNDGELFF	TGTGCCAGCCGATTCGATAATGACGGGGAGCTGTTTTTT
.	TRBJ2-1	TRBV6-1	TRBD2	CASRERGAGGNEQFF	TGTGCCAGCAGAGAGCGGGGGGCCGGTGGAAATGAGCAGTTCTTC
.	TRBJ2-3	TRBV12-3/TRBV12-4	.	CASNSGRSTDTQYF	TGTGCCAGCAATAGTGGACGATCCACAGATACGCAGTATTTT
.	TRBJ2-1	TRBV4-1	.	CASSQEVGNFNEQFF	TGCGCCAGCAGCCAAGAGGTAGGAAATTTCAATGAGCAGTTCTTC
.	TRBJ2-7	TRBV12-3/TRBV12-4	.	CASSAFTPNEQYF	TGTGCCAGCAGTGCCTTTACACCGAACGAGCAGTACTTC
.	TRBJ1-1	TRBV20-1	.	CSAEHTSTEAFF	TGCAGTGCCGAACATACTAGCACTGAAGCTTTCTTT
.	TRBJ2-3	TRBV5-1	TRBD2	CASSYREGPLTDTQYF	TGCGCCAGCAGCTACCGGGAGGGCCCGTTGACAGATACGCAGTATTTT
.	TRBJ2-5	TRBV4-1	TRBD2	CASSQDSAGGYQETQYF	TGCGCCAGCAGCCAAGATAGCGCGGGAGGCTACCAAGAGACCCAGTACTTC
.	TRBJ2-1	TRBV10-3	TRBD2	CAASGSGVGYNEQFF	TGTGCCGCCAGCGGGAGTGGGGTCGGATACAATGAGCAGTTCTTC
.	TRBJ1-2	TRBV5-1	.	CASSREPNGGYTF	TGCGCCAGCAGCCGCGAACCTAATGGAGGCTACACCTTC
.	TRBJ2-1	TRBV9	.	CASSLFDSYNEQFF	TGTGCCAGCAGCCTTTTCGACAGCTACAATGAGCAGTTCTTC
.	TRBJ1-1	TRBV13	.	CASSTGSMDSGRTEAFF	TGTGCCAGCAGCACGGGTTCCATGGATTCGGGGAGGACTGAAGCTTTCTTT
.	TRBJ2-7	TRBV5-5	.	CASSVSIPYEQYF	TGTGCCAGCAGCGTGTCGATCCCCTACGAGCAGTACTTC
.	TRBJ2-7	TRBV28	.	CASSVPERTAHEQYF	TGTGCCAGCAGCGTACCCGAACGGACAGCCCACGAGCAGTACTTC
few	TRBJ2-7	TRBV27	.	CASSLSAGSTHEQYF	TGTGCCAGCAGTTTATCTGCAGGGTCGACACACGAGCAGTACTTC
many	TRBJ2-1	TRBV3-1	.	CASSQGGSSYNEQFF	TGTGCCAGCAGCCAAGGTGGATCGTCCTACAATGAGCAGTTCTTC
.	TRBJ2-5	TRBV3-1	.	CASSPEVEQETQYF	TGTGCCAGCAGCCCAGAAGTAGAGCAAGAGACCCAGTACTTC
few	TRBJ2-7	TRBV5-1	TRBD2	CASSLVGSGRHPFYEQYF	TGCGCCAGCAGCTTGGTAGGTAGCGGGCGACATCCATTCTACGAGCAGTACTTC
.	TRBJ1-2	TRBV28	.	CASRITGYGYTF	TGTGCCAGCAGAATCACAGGTTATGGCTACACCTTC
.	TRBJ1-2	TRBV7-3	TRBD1	CASSFPGGGGYTF	TGTGCCAGCAGCTTTCCAGGGGGCGGGGGCTACACCTTC
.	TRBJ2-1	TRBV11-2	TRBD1	CASTLIRGSNEQFF	TGTGCCAGCACCCTGATCAGGGGGAGCAATGAGCAGTTCTTC
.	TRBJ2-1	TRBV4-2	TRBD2	CASSPPGGEDNEQFF	TGTGCCAGCAGCCCACCTGGGGGGGAGGACAATGAGCAGTTCTTC
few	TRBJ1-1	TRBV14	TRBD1	CASSQLRQGRAFF	TGTGCCAGCAGCCAGCTTCGACAGGGAAGAGCTTTCTTT
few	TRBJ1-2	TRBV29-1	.	CSVELQEGYGYTF	TGCAGCGTTGAACTACAGGAGGGCTATGGCTACACCTTC
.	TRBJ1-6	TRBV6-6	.	CASSPELLLHF	TGTGCCAGCAGCCCTGAATTACTCCTCCACTTT
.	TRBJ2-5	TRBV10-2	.	CASTPTFSGPQEETQYF	TGCGCCAGCACTCCGACGTTTAGCGGACCCCAGGAAGAGACCCAGTACTTC
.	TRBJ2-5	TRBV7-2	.	CASSAAPQGGWETQYF	TGTGCCAGCAGCGCAGCCCCCCAGGGGGGGTGGGAGACCCAGTACTTC